This TCR beta chain was documented in a study of blood T cell repertoires in COVID-19. Study-wide context: Specimens from acute and convalescent COVID-19 originated in the United States, Italy and Spain. PBMCs, B-cell-depleted T cells, or T cells were the source of the cDNA or gDNA that made up the material.

This CDR3 has 14 residues. CDR1 is GTSNPN, CDR2 SVGIG, per germline (reference sequence). Trimming took off 1 base at V and 3 bases at J, with 13 bases between the two ends. In the study's own analysis: The assay estimated nucleated cells by amplifying reference gene primers. Repertoires were generated with immunoSEQ multiplex PCR, while TCRdb's copy carries only in-frame clones and drops some. That table furnishes V, J and clone size, whereas the DNA furnished D and trimming. The data show around 700,000 clones, 85% to 90% seen once. The TCR was taken from a woman aged 18 to 35 with acute or convalescent COVID-19. The sequenced sample was peripheral blood. This chain joins TRBV30 and TRBJ2-7; D gene uncertain. CDR3 nucleotides: TGTGCCTGGAGTGCAGGCGTGGTTGGCTACGAGCAGTACTTC. Translating it yields CAWSAGVVGYEQYF.